The 25 T cell receptor beta chains in this list originate from one sample, sequenced in a study of shared clonotypes between healthy human individuals. Libraries were prepared by immunoSEQ multiplex PCR; TCRdb keeps only in-frame clonotypes and omits some of them. The sample lists 600,000 or so clones; roughly 96% were seen once. Positive CCR7 selection of CD45RO-negative cells yielded the naive CD8 cells, and terminally differentiated effector memory CD45RA+ cells were excluded. The sample consisted of naive CD8+ T cells sorted from blood. All receptors come from a woman between 25 and 40 years old in good health.

In DNA form, the CDR3 reads TGTGCCAGCAGCGTTAGTGGGGGACTATACGAGCAGTACTTC. It specifies CASSVSGGLYEQYF. The V gene is TRBV7-2, the J gene TRBJ2-7; the match to TRBD2 covers 7 bases. After removal of 5 bases from V and 4 bases from J, the junction contained 8 bases not matched to a gene. CDR3 size: 14 residues. The V gene's germline CDR1 is SGHTA and CDR2 FQGNSA. Full variable domain (remainder filled in from reference TRBV7-2 and TRBJ2-7): GAGVSQSPSNKVTEKGKDVELRCDPISGHTALYWYRQSLGQGLEFLIYFQGNSAPDKSGLPSDRFSAERTGGSVSTLTIQRTQQEDSAVYLCASSVSGGLYEQYFGPGTRLTVT.

The chain's CDR3 is CASSLYVGERESPYEQYF. The DNA for the CDR3 is TGTGCCAGCAGCTTATATGTAGGCGAGCGGGAGTCGCCCTACGAGCAGTACTTC. The chain uses TRBV7-6 and TRBJ2-5, with TRBD2 identical over 8 bases. The J call is doubtful: the DNA matches TRBJ2-7 better. Germline CDR1 SGHVS, CDR2 FNYEAQ. The CDR3 is 18 residues long.

The chain combines TRBV30 with TRBJ1-5; D is unresolved. V lost 5 bases and J 4 bases, leaving 15 bases between the germline ends. Per the germline V gene, CDR1 is GTSNPN and CDR2 is SVGIG (reference sequence). This CDR3 has 14 amino acids. The CDR3 sequence: CAWSMGRPNQPQHF. CDR3 nucleotide sequence: TGTGCCTGGTCAATGGGCAGGCCGAATCAGCCCCAGCATTTT.

The chain joins TRBV4-1 to TRBJ2-7; 7 positions match TRBD1. The CDR3 has 14 residues. V dropped 6 bases and J dropped 3; count of bases not matched to a gene: 8. Germline-derived CDR1 and CDR2 are MGHRA and YSYEKL. CDR3 coding DNA: TGCGCCAGCAGGGTCAGGGACAGCTACTACGAGCAGTACTTC. This codes for CASRVRDSYYEQYF.

The rearrangement uses TRBV27 and TRBJ2-1; TRBD2 aligns across 11 bases. The germline gives CDR1 MNHEY, CDR2 SMNVEV (reference sequence). This CDR3 spans 15 amino acids. V lost 5 bases to trimming and J lost 2 bases; unmatched junction nucleotides: 2. The CDR3 DNA is TGTGCCAGCAGTCTAGCGGGAGGCACCTACAATGAGCAGTTCTTC. Translating it yields CASSLAGGTYNEQFF.

The chain links TRBV13 to TRBJ2-1; 8 nucleotides line up with TRBD2. V lost 5 bases, J lost 7 bases, and 7 bases stayed unmatched. The germline CDR1 and CDR2 sequences are PRHDT and FYEKMQ (reference sequence). The CDR3 is made up of 14 amino acids. The CDR3 DNA is TGTGCCAGCAGCCCCGGACTAGCTCAGAATGAGCAGTTCTTC. As protein: CASSPGLAQNEQFF.

This clone was counted between two and nine times. This CDR3 is also generated by other DNA sequences in the sample. This chain joins TRBV7-9 and TRBJ2-7; no clear D gene. Trimming pared 5 bases from V and 3 bases from J, leaving 11 bases between. Germline values: CDR1 SEHNR, CDR2 FQNEAQ (reference sequence). The CDR3 extends over 13 amino acids. The CDR3: CASSPRASYEQYF. The CDR3 coding sequence is TGTGCCAGCAGCCCCCGTGCCAGCTACGAGCAGTACTTC.

This rearrangement joins TRBV5-1 to TRBJ2-3; 8 bases are shared with TRBD2. This CDR3 spans 16 amino acids. Germline trimming cut 5 bases from V and 5 bases from J; bases unmatched to any gene: 13. Germline-derived CDR1 and CDR2 are SGHRS and YFSETQ. CDR3 sequence: CASRVGLAGLRDTQYF. CDR3 sequence (DNA): TGCGCCAGCAGAGTGGGGCTAGCGGGTCTAAGAGATACGCAGTATTTT.

This rearrangement joins TRBV7-8 to TRBJ2-7; D could derive from TRBD1 or TRBD2 (6 bases each). This CDR3 region has 20 residues. Per the germline V gene, CDR1 is SGHVS and CDR2 is FQNEAQ. V shed 5 bases and J shed 2 bases, with 31 bases lying between them. The CDR3 here is CASSVVQVKGDTGATYEQYF. DNA of the CDR3: TGTGCCAGCAGCGTCGTCCAGGTCAAGGGGGATACGGGGGCTACCTACGAGCAGTACTTC.

The chain joins TRBV30 to TRBJ2-7; 10 nucleotides line up with TRBD1. V was clipped by 5 bases and J by 6 bases; unmatched bases: 1. The germline CDR1 and CDR2 sequences are GTSNPN and SVGIG (reference sequence). There are 11 residues in the CDR3. CDR3: CAWDRGREQYF. In DNA, the CDR3 is TGTGCCTGGGACAGGGGGCGCGAGCAGTACTTC.

The chain joins TRBV4-1 to TRBJ2-5, with 11 nucleotides matching TRBD1. Near its end, the DNA agrees better with TRBJ2-7, so the J call may be wrong. Germline loops: CDR1 MGHRA, CDR2 YSYEKL. The CDR3 loop spans 16 amino acids. The CDR3 DNA is TGCGCCAGCAGCCAAGCCTGGACAGGGGGCAGTTACGAGCAGTACTTC. It encodes CASSQAWTGGSYEQYF.

This sequence joins TRBV6-5 and TRBJ1-2; 7 nucleotides align to TRBD1. Germline assignment: CDR1 MNHEY and CDR2 SVGAGI. CDR3 length equals 13 residues. Germline trimming cut 6 bases from V and 4 bases from J; bases unmatched to any gene: 5. CDR3 DNA: TGTGCCAGCAGACCAGGGGGTCTCTATGGCTACACCTTC. It yields the protein CASRPGGLYGYTF.

V and J are TRBV19 and TRBJ1-4; 12 nucleotides align to TRBD1. Germline assignment: CDR1 LNHDA and CDR2 SQIVND (reference sequence). V trimming: 4 bases; J trimming: 13 bases; junction bases outside the gene matches: 13. The CDR3 covers 16 residues. DNA for the CDR3: TGTGCCAGTAGTAACCCCCCGGGACAGGGGGCGGTTGGACTGTTTTTT. Its protein product is CASSNPPGQGAVGLFF.

The chain is built from TRBV6-6 and TRBJ1-6; D gene unclear. Germline V lookup: CDR1 MNHNY, CDR2 SVGAGI (reference sequence). CDR3 length: 12 residues. V lost 0 bases and J lost 15, with 9 bases in between. The CDR3 here is CASSYSIGLLHF. The CDR3 DNA sequence: TGTGCCAGCAGTTACTCGATAGGGCTCCTCCACTTT.

V is TRBV13 and J is TRBJ2-1; no reliable D call. Trimming cost V 5 bases and J 7 bases, with 6 bases left between them. CDR3 length: 11 residues. Per germline, CDR1 PRHDT and CDR2 FYEKMQ (reference sequence). The CDR3 DNA reads as TGTGCCAGCAGCCAAGGTAATGAGCAGTTCTTC. Its translation: CASSQGNEQFF.

The genes are TRBV28 and TRBJ1-3; 9 positions match TRBD1. With 7 bases clipped from V and 4 bases from J, the junction kept 11 bases outside the gene matches. This CDR3 is 16 amino acids long. Germline CDR1 reads MDHEN; CDR2 reads SYDVKM. The DNA of the CDR3 is TGTGCCAGCATCGGAACAGGGGGCGCGTGGGGAAACACCATATATTTT. Translating it yields CASIGTGGAWGNTIYF.

The genes are TRBV11-2 and TRBJ2-1, with D possibly being TRBD2 (5 bases). Germline assignment: CDR1 SGHAT and CDR2 FQNNGV. The CDR3 is 12 residues long. Trimming pared 3 bases from V and 10 bases from J, leaving 10 bases between. The CDR3 is CASSLIGKEQFF. The DNA for the CDR3 is TGTGCCAGCAGCTTGATCGGGAAAGAGCAGTTCTTC.

The genes are TRBV2 and TRBJ1-2, with D perhaps TRBD1 (5 bases). The CDR3 loop spans 15 amino acids. Germline V gene sequence: CDR1 SNHLY, CDR2 FYNNEI. The germline V and J ends were trimmed by 6 bases and 5 bases, with 19 bases remaining between them. CDR3 DNA sequence: TGTGCCAGCAGGTTGGGCTTGCAGGGACCGTATGGCTACACCTTC. Its translation: CASRLGLQGPYGYTF. Full variable domain (missing parts from reference TRBV2 and TRBJ1-2): EPEVTQTPSHQVTQMGQEVILRCVPISNHLYFYWYRQILGQKVEFLVSFYNNEISEKSEIFDDQFSVERPDGSNFTLKIRSTKLEDSAMYFCASRLGLQGPYGYTFGSGTRLTVV.

V usage is TRBV6-1 and J usage is TRBJ1-5; the D is unclear. Germline assignment: CDR1 MNHNS and CDR2 SASEGT. The CDR3 length is 15 residues. V lost 1 base and J 1 base, leaving 8 bases between the germline ends. Written as DNA, the CDR3 is TGTGCCAGCAGTGAAGATCTGGGCAGCAATCAGCCCCAGCATTTT. This encodes CASSEDLGSNQPQHF.

This clone came up once. The chain recombines TRBV5-6 with TRBJ2-7; D possibly corresponds to TRBD2 (5 bases). V was clipped by 4 bases and J by 2 bases, with 7 bases between them. The germline V gene has CDR1 SGHDT and CDR2 YYEEEE. CDR3 length: 12 residues. The CDR3 nucleotides are TGTGCCAGCAGCACCGGGACCTACGAGCAGTACTTC. Its protein product is CASSTGTYEQYF.

V gene TRBV9 combines with J gene TRBJ2-1, with D uncertain. The CDR3 length is 14 residues. Trimming removed 3 bases at V and 0 bases at J, with 7 bases between. Germline-derived CDR1 and CDR2 are SGDLS and YYNGEE. The CDR3 region is CASSARLSYNEQFF. The CDR3 DNA reads as TGTGCCAGCAGCGCCCGCCTCTCCTACAATGAGCAGTTCTTC.

The chain has TRBV14 and TRBJ2-1, with D perhaps TRBD2 (5 bases). CDR1 is SGHDN and CDR2 is FVKESK in the germline V gene. This CDR3 contains 14 residues. With 1 base removed from V and 8 bases from J, the gap between germline ends came to 12 bases. This chain's CDR3 is CASSQGLLGHEQFF. The CDR3 DNA is TGTGCCAGCAGCCAAGGTTTACTAGGTCATGAGCAGTTCTTC.

The chain uses TRBV4-2 and TRBJ2-1; TRBD2 matches 9 bases. The junction had 11 bases not matched to a gene; V was cut back by 3 bases and J by 5 bases. The CDR3 runs 17 residues. The V gene's germline CDR1 is LGHNA and CDR2 YNFKEQ. This chain's CDR3 is CASSQTRAGGTDNEQFF. CDR3 in DNA: TGTGCCAGCAGCCAGACCAGGGCGGGAGGGACAGACAATGAGCAGTTCTTC.

This chain connects TRBV6-5 to TRBJ2-6, with D possibly TRBD2 on 6 matching bases. This CDR3 has 15 residues. The germline CDR1 and CDR2 sequences are MNHEY and SVGAGI. Trimming pared 5 bases from V and 0 bases from J, leaving 8 bases between. The DNA for the CDR3 is TGTGCCAGCAGTCCGGGGGTCTCTGGGGCCAACGTCCTGACTTTC. Translation gives CASSPGVSGANVLTF.

The chain couples TRBV27 to TRBJ1-1; no firm D call. V was trimmed by 5 bases and J by 2 bases, leaving 6 bases between them. The length of the CDR3 is 12 residues. Germline V gene lookup returns CDR1 MNHEY and CDR2 SMNVEV (reference sequence). CDR3 sequence reads: CASSTSNTEAFF. CDR3 DNA: TGTGCCAGCAGTACGAGTAACACTGAAGCTTTCTTT.